This T cell receptor beta chain was identified in a study of response to subunit inactivated influenza vaccine. Unmatched junction bases numbered 3, after V lost 1 base and J lost 4 bases. Per the germline V gene, CDR1 is LNHNV and CDR2 is YYDKDF (reference sequence). CDR3 length: 15 residues. This clonotype was counted ten times or more. TCRdb used MiXCR to reprocess the RT-PCR reads, holding one entry per CDR3 protein. The sample includes 180,000 or so distinct CDR3 sequences, about 12% of them seen just once. The data also belong to a second study, concerning T cells expressing NK-cell markers. This second study notes: Beta-chain TCR cDNA was generated via 5'RACE template switching with UMIs.

The sample in question was CD8+ T cells sorted from PBMCs, obtained 11 to 12 days after vaccination. The rearrangement joins TRBV15 to TRBJ2-3; 9 bases are a match to TRBD2. The clonotype was recovered from a man between 50 and 59 years old who received an inactivated influenza vaccine. This CDR3 reads CATSRGGRASDTQYF. In nucleotides, the CDR3 is TGTGCCACCAGCAGAGGCGGGAGGGCCTCAGATACGCAGTATTTT. The full variable domain, with the rest looked up from reference TRBV15 and TRBJ2-3, is DAMVIQNPRYQVTQFGKPVTLSCSQTLNHNVMYWYQQKSSQAPKLLFHYYDKDFNNEADTPDNFQSRRPNTSFCFLDIRSPGLGDTAMYLCATSRGGRASDTQYFGPGTRLTVL.